These 23 T cell receptor beta chains were all obtained from the same sample, sequenced in a study of blood T cell repertoires in COVID-19. Produced via immunoSEQ multiplex PCR; TCRdb's table is partial and in-frame only. The sample includes about 90,000 clones, around 86% of them seen just once. The source material was peripheral blood. The receptors stem from a woman in her 70s with acute or convalescent COVID-19.

The chain recombines TRBV5-6 with TRBJ2-7; possible D gene TRBD1, 6 bases. Germline V lookup: CDR1 SGHDT, CDR2 YYEEEE. This CDR3 spans 13 amino acids. V was trimmed by 1 base and J by 6 bases, leaving 11 bases between them. The CDR3 DNA follows: TGTGCCAGCAGCTTGTCGGGCAGGGGCGAGCAGTACGTC. It codes for CASSLSGRGEQYV.

This clone was counted a single time. The rearrangement uses TRBV6-6 and TRBJ1-2, with 10 bases identical to TRBD1. This CDR3 has 17 residues. Germline CDR1 and CDR2: MNHNY and SVGAGI (reference sequence). The trim removed 5 bases at V and 6 bases at J, leaving 15 bases unmatched. In DNA, the CDR3 is TGTGCCAGCAGTCCACCTACCGGGACAGGGGAAGGACATGGCTACACCTTC. Translated: CASSPPTGTGEGHGYTF.

The chain has TRBV4-1 and TRBJ2-3; D might be TRBD2 (5 bases). Trimming took off 1 base at V and 5 bases at J, with 13 bases between the two ends. Germline V lookup: CDR1 MGHRA, CDR2 YSYEKL. This CDR3 region has 15 residues. In DNA, the CDR3 is TGCGCCAGCAGCCAAGGCCCGGGGATACAAGATACGCAGTATTTT. Translating it yields CASSQGPGIQDTQYF.

The V call is TRBV6-5, the J call TRBJ1-1; TRBD1 aligns across 7 bases. This CDR3 is built from 14 residues. V lost 6 bases, J lost 4 bases, and 8 bases stayed unmatched. From germline, CDR1 is MNHEY and CDR2 SVGAGI. The CDR3 loop reads CASSFEGARTEAFF. The CDR3 region has the DNA TGTGCCAGCAGCTTCGAGGGGGCACGCACTGAAGCTTTCTTT.

This chain connects TRBV7-9 to TRBJ2-7; D perhaps matches TRBD1 (6 bases). The germline CDR1 and CDR2 sequences are SEHNR and FQNEAQ (reference sequence). CDR3 size: 14 residues. Deletions cut 4 bases from V and 2 bases from J, with 12 bases between. The CDR3 DNA is TGTGCCAGCAGCTCTACCACAGGGACCTACGAGCAGTACGTC. Its protein product is CASSSTTGTYEQYV.

The rearrangement uses TRBV30 and TRBJ1-5, with TRBD1 identical over 7 bases. The CDR3 is made up of 15 amino acids. Germline values: CDR1 GTSNPN, CDR2 SVGIG (reference sequence). After removal of 3 bases from V and 4 bases from J, the junction contained 9 bases not matched to a gene. CDR3 bases: TGTGCCTGGAGCACGGAGGGGGCTGGGAATCAGCCCCAGCATTTT. Translation: CAWSTEGAGNQPQHF. Full variable domain (rest looked up from reference TRBV30 and TRBJ1-5): SQTIHQWPATLVQPVGSPLSLECTVEGTSNPNLYWYRQAAGRGLQLLFYSVGIGQISSEVPQNLSASRPQDRQFILSSKKLLLSDSGFYLCAWSTEGAGNQPQHFGDGTRLSIL.

This rearrangement joins TRBV5-8 to TRBJ1-6, with a possible D match to TRBD1 (6 bases). Trimming took 2 bases from V and 13 from J, leaving 13 bases between them. The CDR3 has 13 amino acids. The V gene's germline CDR1 is SGHTS and CDR2 YDEGEE. The CDR3 loop is CASSFGQFRPLHF. In DNA form, the CDR3 reads TGTGCCAGCAGCTTCGGACAGTTCAGGCCCCTCCACTTT.

This clone has just one count. This sequence joins TRBV7-6 and TRBJ2-1; 9 nucleotides align to TRBD2. This CDR3 spans 15 amino acids. With V trimmed by 7 bases and J by 8 bases, 12 bases remained unmatched. Germline V gives CDR1 SGHVS, CDR2 FNYEAQ. The CDR3 protein is CASTPGTSTPHEQFF. The CDR3, as DNA: TGTGCCAGCACCCCCGGGACTAGCACGCCGCATGAGCAGTTCTTC.

The CDR3 DNA sequence: TGCGCCAGCAGCGTGGGCGGTACAGATACGCAGTATTTT. Protein product: CASSVGGTDTQYF. The chain employs TRBV5-1 and TRBJ2-3; D gene ambiguous. CDR1 and CDR2 (germline): SGHRS, YFSETQ. This CDR3 spans 13 amino acids. V lost 4 bases and J lost 3, with 9 bases in between.

The V gene is TRBV12-5, the J gene TRBJ2-2; no reliable D call. This CDR3 contains 17 residues. Germline CDR1 is LGHNT and CDR2 is FRNRAP. The V end was cut by 1 base, the J end by 0 bases, with 12 bases between. CDR3 sequence (DNA): TGTGCTAGTGGTTTGGGCCTCGGCGGCCCGAACACCGGGGAGCTGTTTTTT. This sequence encodes CASGLGLGGPNTGELFF.

The J gene is TRBJ1-1, the V gene TRBV28, with D unclear. CDR1 MDHEN and CDR2 SYDVKM come from the germline V gene. The CDR3 runs to 12 residues. DNA of the CDR3: TGTGTAACGAAGACAATGAACACTGAAGCTTTCTTT. This encodes CVTKTMNTEAFF.

The chain has TRBV4-1 and TRBJ2-5; 10 nucleotides line up with TRBD1. Trimming removed 4 bases from V and 3 bases from J; junction bases left unmatched: 14. The CDR3 covers 18 residues. The germline V gene encodes CDR1 MGHRA and CDR2 YSYEKL. The CDR3 reads CASSPDRGRRLPKETQYF. Written as DNA, the CDR3 is TGCGCCAGCAGCCCCGACAGGGGGCGCCGACTGCCAAAAGAGACCCAGTACTTC.

CDR3 nucleotide sequence: TGCGCCAGCAGTGCCGCCGGGACTAGCCTTTACGAGCAGTACTTC. It yields the protein CASSAAGTSLYEQYF. The chain employs TRBV10-1 and TRBJ2-7; 9 nucleotides match TRBD2. This CDR3 spans 15 amino acids. The ends lost 4 bases at V and 4 bases at J; junction bases unmatched: 8. Germline CDR1 and CDR2: WNHNN and SYGVQD (reference sequence).

This rearrangement joins TRBV5-1 to TRBJ1-2; D may be TRBD1 (5 bases). CDR3 length equals 14 residues. Looked up from germline, CDR1 is SGHRS and CDR2 is YFSETQ. Trimming removed 0 bases at V and 2 bases at J, with 8 bases between. The CDR3 loop is CASSLEGLNYGYTF. The CDR3 DNA sequence: TGCGCCAGCAGCTTGGAGGGGTTAAACTATGGCTACACCTTC.

In this sample, this clone turned up once. This rearrangement joins TRBV6-2 or TRBV6-3 to TRBJ2-6; the D is unclear. The germline V and J ends were trimmed by 0 bases and 2 bases, with 5 bases remaining between them. CDR1 is MNHEY, CDR2 SVGEGT, per germline. The CDR3 length is 15 residues. The CDR3 here is CASSYSRAGANVLTF. In nucleotides, the CDR3 is TGTGCCAGCAGTTACTCTCGGGCTGGGGCCAACGTCCTGACTTTC.

The DNA of the CDR3 is TGTGCCAGCAGTTTATCGACAGGGGTTAGCAATCAGCCCCAGCATTTT. Its translation: CASSLSTGVSNQPQHF. The J gene is TRBJ1-5, the V gene TRBV28; 8 bases agree with TRBD1. The ends lost 1 base at V and 0 bases at J; junction bases unmatched: 2. Germline V gene lookup returns CDR1 MDHEN and CDR2 SYDVKM. The CDR3 is made up of 16 amino acids. Filled out from reference TRBV28 and TRBJ1-5, the complete variable domain reads DVKVTQSSRYLVKRTGEKVFLECVQDMDHENMFWYRQDPGLGLRLIYFSYDVKMKEKGDIPEGYSVSREKKERFSLILESASTNQTSMYLCASSLSTGVSNQPQHFGDGTRLSIL.

V gene TRBV18 combines with J gene TRBJ1-2; D might be TRBD1 (5 bases). The V end was cut by 1 base, the J end by 4 bases, with 7 bases between. Germline CDR1 is KGHSH and CDR2 is LQKENI. CDR3 length: 13 amino acids. The CDR3 DNA reads as TGTGCCAGCTCACCACTCGACAGCTATGGCTACACCTTC. Protein sequence: CASSPLDSYGYTF.

J is TRBJ2-3 and V is TRBV10-3; the D gene is possibly TRBD1 (5 bases). The V and J ends lost 0 bases and 4 bases respectively, with 17 bases between them. CDR3 length: 17 residues. Germline-derived CDR1 and CDR2 are ENHRY and SYGVKD. CDR3 in amino acids: CAISESPAGFAADTQYF. The CDR3 DNA reads as TGTGCCATCAGTGAGTCGCCCGCAGGGTTCGCCGCAGATACGCAGTATTTT.

The gene calls are TRBV3-1 (or the pseudogene TRBV3-2) and TRBJ1-3, with D hard to call. CDR3 size: 13 residues. Germline CDR1 is LGHDT and CDR2 is YNNKEL (reference sequence). The V and J ends lost 1 base and 8 bases respectively, with 9 bases between them. DNA of the CDR3: TGTGCCAGCAGCCAAGTTGGCCTGGACACCATATATTTT. It specifies CASSQVGLDTIYF.

The V and J genes are TRBV18 and TRBJ2-5; no clear D. Looked up from germline, CDR1 is KGHSH and CDR2 is LQKENI. V was shortened by 2 bases and J by 5 bases, with 6 bases between the two germline ends. There are 12 residues in the CDR3. The CDR3 here is CASSPARETQYF. CDR3 DNA sequence: TGTGCCAGCTCACCAGCTAGGGAGACCCAGTACTTC.

CDR3 sequence reads: CASSQTGQGVPNSPLHF. CDR3 DNA sequence: TGCGCCAGCAGCCAGACAGGACAGGGGGTACCCAATTCACCCCTCCACTTT. The chain has TRBV4-1 and TRBJ1-6, with 10 bases aligning to TRBD1. Trimming took 3 bases from V and 7 from J; bases not matched to a gene: 9. The V gene's germline CDR1 is MGHRA and CDR2 YSYEKL. There are 17 residues in the CDR3.

This chain uses TRBV10-3 with TRBJ1-3, with a tentative D call TRBD1 (6 bases). The CDR3 is 13 residues long. The V end lost 6 bases, the J end lost 2 bases, and 8 bases lay between the germline ends. Germline CDR1 and CDR2: ENHRY and SYGVKD. CDR3 region: CAIRGAPGNTIYF. The CDR3 bases are TGTGCCATCAGGGGGGCGCCTGGAAACACCATATATTTT.

This chain uses TRBV14 with TRBJ2-1; possibly TRBD2 for D (5 bases). Germline V lookup: CDR1 SGHDN, CDR2 FVKESK. The CDR3 contains 13 residues. V was cut by 1 base and J by 12 bases, with 13 bases left in between. CDR3 nucleotide sequence: TGTGCCAGCAGCCAAGTTGGAGGCGGTCGGCAGTTCTTC. The encoded protein is CASSQVGGGRQFF.